The 28 T cell receptor beta chains in this list originate from one sample, sequenced in a study of cytomegalovirus exposure and HLA in healthy donors. The PCR employed 60 Vbeta primers together with 13 Jbeta primers. Data came from immunoSEQ multiplex PCR; TCRdb stores just in-frame clones and leaves some out. The sample lists more than 70,000 clones, around four fifths occurring once. Input material: PBMCs. These receptors all stem from a boy between 10 and 17 years old in good health and CMV-seronegative.

The chain combines TRBV30 with TRBJ2-7; D is ambiguous. Germline lookup yields CDR1 GTSNPN and CDR2 SVGIG (reference sequence). The CDR3 consists of 12 residues. V lost 1 base and J lost 9, with 13 bases in between. DNA for the CDR3: TGTGCCTGGAGTGGGTCTACAGTTGGGCAGTACTTC. Its translation: CAWSGSTVGQYF.

The chain links TRBV19 to TRBJ2-3; the match to TRBD2 covers 11 bases. This CDR3 comprises 19 residues. V trimming: 3 bases; J trimming: 0 bases; junction bases outside the gene matches: 11. The germline V gene encodes CDR1 LNHDA and CDR2 SQIVND (reference sequence). This CDR3 is CASSMVGLAGGGSTDTQYF. Here the CDR3 DNA reads TGTGCCAGTAGTATGGTTGGGCTAGCGGGAGGCGGAAGCACAGATACGCAGTATTTT.

This chain uses TRBV25-1 with TRBJ2-3; TRBD1 matches at 7 bases. The CDR3 runs 15 residues. The trim removed 4 bases at V and 2 bases at J, leaving 6 bases unmatched. The germline V gene has CDR1 MGHDK and CDR2 SYGVNS. The CDR3 region has the DNA TGTGCCAGCAGTGCCCAGGGGGACCACACAGATACGCAGTATTTT. Its translation is CASSAQGDHTDTQYF.

J is TRBJ2-5 and V is TRBV27, with a tentative D call TRBD1 (5 bases). The J call is uncertain, as TRBJ2-7 better fits the DNA end. The CDR3 is 14 residues long. Germline lookup yields CDR1 MNHEY and CDR2 SMNVEV (reference sequence). The CDR3 nucleotides are TGTGCCAGCAGGGGGCCGGCGTTTCCCTACGAGCAGTACTTC. Encoded protein: CASRGPAFPYEQYF.

This chain links TRBV30 with TRBJ1-1; maybe TRBD1 (6 bases). Germline values: CDR1 GTSNPN, CDR2 SVGIG (reference sequence). The CDR3 contains 12 residues. V lost 1 base and J lost 11, with 14 bases in between. CDR3 bases: TGTGCCTGGAGTGGAGGGACAACTAGGGCTTTCTTT. Its protein product is CAWSGGTTRAFF.

The chain recombines TRBV5-1 with TRBJ2-7; possible D gene TRBD1, 6 bases. Trimming removed 0 bases at V and 0 bases at J, with 7 bases between. The CDR3 spans 14 residues. Germline lookup yields CDR1 SGHRS and CDR2 YFSETQ. The CDR3 is CASSLARGSYEQYF. The CDR3, as DNA: TGCGCCAGCAGCTTGGCCAGGGGCTCCTACGAGCAGTACTTC. Variable domain in full (rest from reference TRBV5-1 and TRBJ2-7): KAGVTQTPRYLIKTRGQQVTLSCSPISGHRSVSWYQQTPGQGLQFLFEYFSETQRNKGNFPGRFSGRQFSNSRSEMNVSTLELGDSALYLCASSLARGSYEQYFGPGTRLTVT.

There are a few counts of this clone. For the CDR3, the DNA is TGTGCCAGCGGGTCGCCCGACAGGCTGGCCTCACCCCTCCACTTT. This codes for CASGSPDRLASPLHF. The chain joins TRBV6-1 to TRBJ1-6, with D perhaps TRBD1 (6 bases). This CDR3 is 15 amino acids long. Germline CDR1 is MNHNS and CDR2 is SASEGT. V was clipped by 8 bases and J by 10 bases, with 21 bases between them.

This chain joins TRBV14 and TRBJ2-7; TRBD2 matches at 14 bases. The V gene end was trimmed by 0 bases and the J gene end by 7 bases; junction bases not matched to a gene: 8. Germline V gene data show CDR1 as SGHDN and CDR2 as FVKESK. The CDR3 has 17 residues. The CDR3 spells CASSQDPGTSGRGEQYF. DNA for the CDR3: TGTGCCAGCAGCCAAGATCCTGGGACTAGCGGGAGAGGTGAGCAGTACTTC.

The chain employs TRBV15 and TRBJ2-7; 7 nucleotides line up with TRBD1. The CDR3 runs to 14 residues. J was trimmed by 0 bases and V by 4 bases; bases with no gene match: 3. Germline V CDR1 and CDR2: LNHNV, YYDKDF (reference sequence). As DNA, the CDR3 is TGTGCCACCAGCATCCGGGACAGCTCCTACGAGCAGTACTTC. This gives the protein CATSIRDSSYEQYF.

V gene TRBV6-5 combines with J gene TRBJ2-7; the match to TRBD2 covers 14 bases. Germline CDR1 and CDR2: MNHEY and SVGAGI. The CDR3 extends over 15 amino acids. Trimming took 2 bases from V and 4 from J; bases not matched to a gene: 1. For the CDR3, the DNA is TGTGCCAGCAGTTACGGACTAGCGGGAGGTTACGAGCAGTACTTC. This sequence encodes CASSYGLAGGYEQYF.

V usage is TRBV7-9 and J usage is TRBJ1-4; no clear D. The CDR3 covers 15 residues. CDR1 and CDR2 (germline): SEHNR, FQNEAQ (reference sequence). The V gene lost 0 bases and the J gene lost 4 bases, with 9 bases spanning the gap. The CDR3 reads CASSLAGSDNEKLFF. CDR3 nucleotide sequence: TGTGCCAGCAGCTTAGCAGGGAGTGATAATGAAAAACTGTTTTTT.

The DNA for the CDR3 is TGCAGCGCCGGGGAAGCCGGAGGGACTGAAGCTTTCTTT. As protein: CSAGEAGGTEAFF. V gene TRBV29-1 combines with J gene TRBJ1-1; D is ambiguous. This CDR3 is 13 amino acids long. Per the germline V gene, CDR1 is SQVTM and CDR2 is ANQGSEA. V gave up 7 bases and J gave up 5 bases, with 17 bases separating them.

The V call is TRBV7-2, the J call TRBJ1-1; D uncertain. CDR3 length: 13 residues. Trimming removed 5 bases at V and 1 base at J, with 8 bases between. Germline V lookup: CDR1 SGHTA, CDR2 FQGNSA. Here the CDR3 reads CASSATRNTEAFF. CDR3 bases: TGTGCCAGCAGCGCGACACGGAACACTGAAGCTTTCTTT. The full variable domain, completed using reference TRBV7-2 and TRBJ1-1, is GAGVSQSPSNKVTEKGKDVELRCDPISGHTALYWYRQSLGQGLEFLIYFQGNSAPDKSGLPSDRFSAERTGGSVSTLTIQRTQQEDSAVYLCASSATRNTEAFFGQGTRLTVV.

This clone appeared a few times. V gene TRBV19 combines with J gene TRBJ2-5; TRBD2 matches 9 bases. The CDR3 is made up of 11 amino acids. Germline V gene data show CDR1 as LNHDA and CDR2 as SQIVND (reference sequence). V lost 8 bases to trimming and J lost 8 bases; unmatched junction nucleotides: 3. The DNA of the CDR3 is TGTGCCAGTCTTAGCGGGAGCACCCAGTACTTC. Translated, it gives CASLSGSTQYF.

This chain links TRBV4-1 with TRBJ2-1, with TRBD1 matching 7 bases. The V gene's germline CDR1 is MGHRA and CDR2 YSYEKL. The junction had 10 bases not matched to a gene; V was cut back by 8 bases and J by 6 bases. The CDR3 runs 14 residues. The CDR3 region is CASRNRGRPNEQFF. CDR3 nucleotides: TGCGCCAGCCGCAACAGGGGTCGCCCCAATGAGCAGTTCTTC.

The chain recombines TRBV25-1 with TRBJ2-3, with D unresolved. This CDR3 has 12 amino acids. Trimming left V 6 bases short and J 2 bases short, with 6 bases between. Germline V lookup: CDR1 MGHDK, CDR2 SYGVNS. CDR3 in amino acids: CASRGATDTQYF. CDR3 sequence (DNA): TGTGCCAGCAGAGGAGCCACAGATACGCAGTATTTT.

This chain links TRBV5-6 with TRBJ1-6; D remains unclear. The germline V and J ends were trimmed by 2 bases and 9 bases, with 12 bases remaining between them. Per the germline V gene, CDR1 is SGHDT and CDR2 is YYEEEE. The CDR3 runs 14 residues. CDR3 region: CASSFQVEGSPLHF. The CDR3 DNA reads as TGTGCCAGCAGCTTCCAGGTGGAAGGTTCACCCCTCCACTTT.

The rearrangement links TRBV14 to TRBJ1-5, with TRBD1 matching over 7 bases. The germline gives CDR1 SGHDN, CDR2 FVKESK. V lost 0 bases, J lost 6 bases, and 14 bases stayed unmatched. The CDR3 sequence is 18 residues long. The CDR3 sequence: CASSQEVVDRAACQPQHF. In DNA form, the CDR3 reads TGTGCCAGCAGCCAAGAGGTGGTAGACAGGGCCGCTTGTCAGCCCCAGCATTTT.

The chain combines TRBV9 with TRBJ1-1; 7 positions match TRBD1. The germline gives CDR1 SGDLS, CDR2 YYNGEE. V dropped 2 bases and J dropped 3; count of bases not matched to a gene: 7. This CDR3 comprises 15 residues. The CDR3 reads CASSVFLGQDTEAFF. DNA for the CDR3: TGTGCCAGCAGCGTGTTTTTAGGACAGGACACTGAAGCTTTCTTT. The full variable domain, completed using reference TRBV9 and TRBJ1-1, is DSGVTQTPKHLITATGQRVTLRCSPRSGDLSVYWYQQSLDQGLQFLIQYYNGEERAKGNILERFSAQQFPDLHSELNLSSLELGDSALYFCASSVFLGQDTEAFFGQGTRLTVV.

This chain links TRBV18 with TRBJ1-2; D may be TRBD1 (6 bases). The germline CDR1 and CDR2 sequences are KGHSH and LQKENI. This CDR3 comprises 15 residues. V lost 6 bases and J 4 bases, leaving 18 bases between the germline ends. CDR3 amino acids: CASSPIGGQIYGYTF. The CDR3 region has the DNA TGTGCCAGCTCTCCAATCGGTGGACAGATCTATGGCTACACCTTC.

The chain employs TRBV4-3 and TRBJ2-2, with D perhaps TRBD2 (6 bases). CDR1 and CDR2 from the germline V gene are LGHNA and YSLEER. Between the trimmed V and J ends, which lost 2 bases and 2 bases, there was a span of 9 bases. This CDR3 has 15 residues. CDR3 loop: CASSQPSDNTGELFF. For the CDR3, the DNA is TGCGCCAGCAGCCAACCTAGCGATAACACCGGGGAGCTGTTTTTT.

The J gene is TRBJ2-2, the V gene TRBV28; 7 bases are a match to TRBD1. The CDR3 loop spans 17 amino acids. Per germline, CDR1 MDHEN and CDR2 SYDVKM. After removal of 7 bases from V and 6 bases from J, the junction contained 17 bases not matched to a gene. As DNA, the CDR3 is TGTGCCAGCAACGCTTGGACAAGGGGGCTGTACTCCGGGGAGCTGTTTTTT. Protein: CASNAWTRGLYSGELFF.

This chain uses TRBV5-8 with TRBJ1-1; D not certain. CDR3 size: 14 residues. Germline lookup yields CDR1 SGHTS and CDR2 YDEGEE. The V and J ends lost 0 bases and 4 bases respectively, with 10 bases between them. The DNA for the CDR3 is TGTGCCAGCAGCTTGGGAGGTATATCCACTGAAGCTTTCTTT. Protein sequence: CASSLGGISTEAFF.

The chain uses TRBV27 and TRBJ1-1, with D perhaps TRBD1 (5 bases). The V gene's germline CDR1 is MNHEY and CDR2 SMNVEV (reference sequence). V lost 5 bases to trimming and J lost 2 bases, with 9 bases between them. The CDR3 extends over 13 amino acids. CDR3 nucleotide sequence: TGTGCCAGCAGTCCTCAGGGCAACACTGAAGCTTTCTTT. Translating it yields CASSPQGNTEAFF.

The V and J genes are TRBV6-5 and TRBJ2-2, with 10 bases fitting TRBD1. The CDR3 spans 15 residues. V shed 5 bases, J shed 6 bases, and the junction held 6 bases outside the gene matches. Per germline, CDR1 MNHEY and CDR2 SVGAGI. CDR3 loop: CASSVGGQGPGELFF. The CDR3 coding sequence is TGTGCCAGCAGTGTCGGGGGACAGGGGCCCGGGGAGCTGTTTTTT.

This chain joins TRBV28 and TRBJ1-1; D gene ambiguous. CDR3 size: 12 residues. Germline values: CDR1 MDHEN, CDR2 SYDVKM. V lost 1 base and J lost 7, with 7 bases in between. The CDR3 here is CASSLLKLEAFF. CDR3 in DNA: TGTGCCAGCAGTTTATTGAAACTTGAAGCTTTCTTT.

The chain couples TRBV7-2 to TRBJ2-7; tentatively, D is TRBD1 (5 bases). The V end lost 6 bases, the J end lost 4 bases, and 13 bases lay between the germline ends. Germline CDR1 SGHTA, CDR2 FQGNSA. The CDR3 loop spans 13 amino acids. The CDR3 here is CASRLKTEYEQYF. The CDR3 DNA follows: TGTGCCAGCAGACTAAAGACAGAGTACGAGCAGTACTTC.

The V gene is TRBV6-1, the J gene TRBJ2-1, with 9 nucleotides matching TRBD2. The CDR3 spans 14 residues. After removal of 4 bases from V and 8 bases from J, the junction contained 6 bases not matched to a gene. Germline V lookup: CDR1 MNHNS, CDR2 SASEGT. DNA of the CDR3: TGTGCCAGCAGTGCTCAGCGGGAGGTGGATGAGCAGTTCTTC. Amino acid sequence: CASSAQREVDEQFF.